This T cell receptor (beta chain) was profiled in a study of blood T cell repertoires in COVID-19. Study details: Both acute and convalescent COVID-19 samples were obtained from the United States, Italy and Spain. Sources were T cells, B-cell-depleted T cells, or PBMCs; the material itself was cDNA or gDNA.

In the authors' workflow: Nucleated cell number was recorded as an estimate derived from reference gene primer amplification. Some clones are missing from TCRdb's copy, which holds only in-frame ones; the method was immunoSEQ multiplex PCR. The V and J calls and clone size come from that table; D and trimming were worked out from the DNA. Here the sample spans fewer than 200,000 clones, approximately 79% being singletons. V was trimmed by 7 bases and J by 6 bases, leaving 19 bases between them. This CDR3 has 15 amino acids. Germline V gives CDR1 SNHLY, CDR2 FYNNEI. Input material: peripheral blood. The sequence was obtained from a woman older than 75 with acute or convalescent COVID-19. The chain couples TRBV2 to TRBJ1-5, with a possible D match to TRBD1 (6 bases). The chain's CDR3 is CASTFTTGMGQPQHF. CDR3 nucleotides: TGTGCCAGCACGTTTACAACAGGGATGGGTCAGCCCCAGCATTTT.